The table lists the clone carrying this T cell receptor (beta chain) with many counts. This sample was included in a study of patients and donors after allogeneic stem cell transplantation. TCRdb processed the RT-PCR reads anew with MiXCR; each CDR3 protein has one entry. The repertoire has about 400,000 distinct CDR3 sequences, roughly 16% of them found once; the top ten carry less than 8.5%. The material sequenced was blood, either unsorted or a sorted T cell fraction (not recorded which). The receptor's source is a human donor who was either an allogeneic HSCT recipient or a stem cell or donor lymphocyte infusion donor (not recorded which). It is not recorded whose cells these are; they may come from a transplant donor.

The CDR3 region is CATSRDPSAPLKYF. CDR3 in DNA: TGTGCCACCAGCAGAGATCCGTCGGCTCCCCTCAAGTATTTT. This chain uses TRBV15 with TRBJ2-3; unclear D gene. The CDR3 has 14 residues. Per the germline V gene, CDR1 is LNHNV and CDR2 is YYDKDF (reference sequence). V lost 0 bases to trimming and J lost 13 bases, with 17 bases between them.